These 29 T cell receptor beta chains originate from one sample sequenced in a study of molecular identifiers for immune sequencing clone quantification. TCRdb analysed the PCR reads with MiXCR anew, one entry per CDR3 protein. The sample includes about 630,000 distinct CDR3 sequences, around 25% of them seen just once. The sequencing sample was made of naive CD8+ T cells from blood, with Jurkat cell RNA spiked in. Subset here: FACS-sorted CD8+CD4-CCR7+CD45RA+ naive T cells. The receptors here all came from a human donor in good health. Some libraries in this study had Jurkat cell RNA spiked in.

This clonotype was detected many times. The rearrangement links TRBV28 to TRBJ2-3, with 8 bases fitting TRBD1. Germline V gene lookup returns CDR1 MDHEN and CDR2 SYDVKM. With V trimmed by 7 bases and J by 0 bases, 6 bases remained unmatched. The CDR3 totals 15 residues. For the CDR3, the DNA is TGTGCCAGCACCCCAGGGACAGGCAGCACAGATACGCAGTATTTT. It encodes CASTPGTGSTDTQYF.

This clonotype was detected many times. V is TRBV6-5 and J is TRBJ2-2; TRBD1 matches 8 bases. With 5 bases clipped from V and 7 bases from J, the junction kept 6 bases outside the gene matches. Germline V gene sequence: CDR1 MNHEY, CDR2 SVGAGI. The CDR3 length is 14 residues. CDR3 DNA sequence: TGTGCCAGCAGTCAGTCAGGGGGCGGCGGGGAGCTGTTTTTT. This gives the protein CASSQSGGGGELFF.

This clonotype was seen a few times. This chain joins TRBV13 and TRBJ2-2; weak D call: TRBD2 (7 bases). Trimming removed 5 bases at V and 4 bases at J, with 11 bases between. This CDR3 is 14 amino acids long. From germline, CDR1 is PRHDT and CDR2 FYEKMQ (reference sequence). In DNA form, the CDR3 reads TGTGCCAGCAGCCAAAGGGGGGGCACCGGGGAGCTGTTTTTT. This codes for CASSQRGGTGELFF.

This clonotype was seen repeatedly, ten times or more. CDR3 DNA sequence: TGTGCCAGCGCCAAGGACTTATCATCCTACGAGCAGTACTTC. Its protein is CASAKDLSSYEQYF. The rearrangement links TRBV27 to TRBJ2-7; perhaps TRBD2 as D (5 bases). The CDR3 runs to 14 residues. Germline V CDR1 and CDR2: MNHEY, SMNVEV (reference sequence). The ends were cut back, 8 bases at V and 1 base at J, with 15 bases in the middle.

This clonotype was picked up many times. This chain links TRBV12-3 or TRBV12-4 with TRBJ2-3, with TRBD1 matching 7 bases. The V and J ends lost 4 bases and 2 bases, in that order; junction bases with no gene match: 12. The CDR3 is made up of 17 amino acids. In DNA form, the CDR3 reads TGTGCCAGCAGTTACCAGACAGGGTTATATTTCACAGATACGCAGTATTTT. It codes for CASSYQTGLYFTDTQYF.

The chain joins TRBV14 to TRBJ2-1, with 7 bases lining up with TRBD1. The V gene end was trimmed by 7 bases and the J gene end by 8 bases; junction bases not matched to a gene: 14. The CDR3 is 15 amino acids. The germline V gene encodes CDR1 SGHDN and CDR2 FVKESK. In DNA form, the CDR3 reads TGTGCCAGCAACCTTATGACAGGGCAGGCGGATGAGCAGTTCTTC. Translation: CASNLMTGQADEQFF.

This clonotype was observed at least ten times. The rearrangement joins TRBV30 to TRBJ2-7; no reliable D call. CDR3 length: 13 amino acids. Germline V CDR1 and CDR2: GTSNPN, SVGIG (reference sequence). Trimming cost V 3 bases and J 0 bases, with 9 bases left between them. The CDR3 DNA reads TGTGCCTGGAGGGACGGCGGCTCCTACGAGCAGTACTTC. It translates to CAWRDGGSYEQYF.

A few counts support this clonotype. The genes are TRBV3-1 and TRBJ2-1; no clear D gene. Per the germline V gene, CDR1 is LGHDT and CDR2 is YNNKEL (reference sequence). The V end was cut by 0 bases, the J end by 0 bases, with 9 bases between. This CDR3 spans 16 amino acids. The CDR3 DNA reads TGTGCCAGCAGCCAAGATCCCGATTTCTCCTACAATGAGCAGTTCTTC. It encodes CASSQDPDFSYNEQFF.

V gene TRBV12-3 or TRBV12-4 combines with J gene TRBJ2-1; 15 nucleotides align to TRBD2. The CDR3 consists of 16 residues. V was pared by 5 bases and J by 9 bases, with 8 bases of the junction left unmatched. This CDR3 reads CASSRPGLAGGTEQFF. The CDR3 DNA reads TGTGCCAGCAGTCGGCCGGGACTAGCGGGAGGTACTGAGCAGTTCTTC.

This clonotype was counted at least ten times. V is TRBV5-1 and J is TRBJ2-7; maybe TRBD1 (5 bases). Germline CDR1 is SGHRS and CDR2 is YFSETQ. The V end was cut by 4 bases, the J end by 1 base, with 12 bases between. The CDR3 is made up of 14 amino acids. CDR3 residues: CASSGTGPSYEQYF. Here the CDR3 DNA reads TGCGCCAGCAGCGGAACAGGCCCATCCTACGAGCAGTACTTC.

To note about this clonotype: The junction differs from germline at one of its ends, possibly a read error. V is TRBV9 and J is TRBJ2-3; tentatively, D is TRBD2 (5 bases). CDR3 length equals 15 residues. Germline lookup yields CDR1 SGDLS and CDR2 YYNGEE. The CDR3 region is CAGSGGLTHTDTQYF. CDR3 in DNA: TGTGCCGGCAGCGGTGGGTTAACCCACACAGATACGCAGTATTTT.

This clonotype was picked up a small number of times. This chain joins TRBV3-1 and TRBJ1-2; D uncertain. The CDR3 is 16 amino acids. Germline V gives CDR1 LGHDT, CDR2 YNNKEL (reference sequence). The ends were cut back, 1 base at V and 6 bases at J, with 18 bases in the middle. The CDR3 nucleotides read TGTGCCAGCAGCCAAGCTCCTGGAGTCCACATGGATGGCTACACCTTC. Translating gives CASSQAPGVHMDGYTF.

The chain joins TRBV4-3 to TRBJ1-1; the match to TRBD1 covers 8 bases. CDR1 and CDR2 from the germline V gene are LGHNA and YSLEER. CDR3 size: 15 residues. With V trimmed by 8 bases and J by 3 bases, 11 bases remained unmatched. CDR3 amino acids: CASGLQGVEDTEAFF. CDR3 bases: TGCGCCAGCGGCCTACAGGGGGTGGAGGACACTGAAGCTTTCTTT.

The chain employs TRBV10-3 and TRBJ2-7; 8 nucleotides match TRBD1. Germline trimming cut 6 bases from V and 1 base from J; bases unmatched to any gene: 2. The CDR3 totals 13 residues. Germline V gene data show CDR1 as ENHRY and CDR2 as SYGVKD. DNA for the CDR3: TGTGCCATCAGGGGACAGGATTCCTACGAGCAGTACTTC. Its translation is CAIRGQDSYEQYF.

This clonotype was observed at least ten times. This rearrangement joins TRBV30 to TRBJ2-5; unclear D gene. V was pared by 1 base and J by 0 bases, with 9 bases between. Looked up from germline, CDR1 is GTSNPN and CDR2 is SVGIG (reference sequence). The CDR3 has 14 residues. The CDR3 nucleotides read TGTGCCTGGAGTGACCCTTTTGACCAAGAGACCCAGTACTTC. This encodes CAWSDPFDQETQYF.

There are a few counts of this clonotype. The CDR3, as DNA: TGTGCCAGCATCCTGCGCCCCGGGACTAGCGGGACGACCGGGGAGCTGTTTTTT. The encoded protein is CASILRPGTSGTTGELFF. The V gene is TRBV5-8, the J gene TRBJ2-2, with 13 bases fitting TRBD2. The CDR3 is 18 amino acids. Trimming took 6 bases from V and 5 from J; bases not matched to a gene: 13. In germline, CDR1 is SGHTS, CDR2 YDEGEE.

This clonotype was seen at least ten times. This sequence joins TRBV28 and TRBJ1-1; D unclear. The CDR3 totals 12 residues. Trimming cost V 4 bases and J 7 bases, with 10 bases left between them. In germline, CDR1 is MDHEN, CDR2 SYDVKM. The CDR3 is CASSSGFGEAFF. DNA for the CDR3: TGTGCCAGCAGTTCTGGGTTTGGTGAAGCTTTCTTT. The variable domain in full, completed from reference TRBV28 and TRBJ1-1, reads DVKVTQSSRYLVKRTGEKVFLECVQDMDHENMFWYRQDPGLGLRLIYFSYDVKMKEKGDIPEGYSVSREKKERFSLILESASTNQTSMYLCASSSGFGEAFFGQGTRLTVV.

As to this clonotype: A much more abundant neighbour one base away suggests this may be a read error. The chain recombines TRBV6-1 with TRBJ2-3; TRBD2 aligns across 9 bases. Germline CDR1 reads MNHNS; CDR2 reads SASEGT. The CDR3 loop spans 16 amino acids. The chain's CDR3 is CASSEAGGGATDTRYF. The CDR3 nucleotides are TGTGCCAGCAGTGAAGCAGGCGGGGGGGCTACAGATACGCGGTATTTT.

The V call is TRBV6-2 or TRBV6-3, the J call TRBJ2-7; possible D gene TRBD2, 5 bases. The V gene's germline CDR1 is MNHEY and CDR2 SVGEGT. The CDR3 consists of 14 residues. V was cut by 2 bases and J by 3 bases, with 11 bases left in between. The CDR3 here is CASSYEGPSYEQYF. The CDR3 DNA follows: TGTGCCAGCAGTTACGAGGGCCCCAGCTACGAGCAGTACTTC.

About this clonotype itself: A much larger clone lies one base from this, so it may be a read error. The V call is TRBV18, the J call TRBJ2-2, with TRBD2 matching 9 bases. The germline CDR1 and CDR2 sequences are KGHSH and LQKENI. This CDR3 comprises 18 residues. V lost 1 base, J lost 1 base, and 7 bases stayed unmatched. The DNA for the CDR3 is TGTGCCAGCTCACCACGGGGGTCTAGCGGGATGAACACCGGGGAGCTGTTTTTT. Translating gives CASSPRGSSGMNTGELFF.

This clonotype has only a few counts. The chain couples TRBV4-3 to TRBJ2-7; the D is unclear. Deletions cut 1 base from V and 2 bases from J, with 15 bases between. There are 16 residues in the CDR3. The germline CDR1 and CDR2 sequences are LGHNA and YSLEER. The CDR3 reads CASSQAPRSPTYEQYF. CDR3 DNA: TGCGCCAGCAGCCAAGCCCCTCGGAGCCCAACCTACGAGCAGTACTTC.

For this clonotype: This clone may be a read error of a much larger clone one base away. This chain links TRBV4-3 with TRBJ2-3, with 8 bases identical to TRBD2. This CDR3 is built from 17 residues. Germline trimming cut 1 base from V and 8 bases from J; bases unmatched to any gene: 14. CDR1 is LGHNA and CDR2 is YSLEER in the germline V gene. CDR3 region: CASSQARFGRAKGTQYF. As DNA, the CDR3 is TGCGCCAGCAGCCAAGCTCGCTTCGGGAGGGCCAAAGGTACGCAGTATTTT.

On this clonotype: Just one base apart from a much larger clone, this may be a read error. This chain connects TRBV27 to TRBJ2-7, with D perhaps matching TRBD2 (5 bases). Germline CDR1 and CDR2: MNHEY and SMNVEV (reference sequence). The CDR3 totals 12 residues. The germline V and J ends were trimmed by 4 bases and 5 bases, with 9 bases remaining between them. The CDR3 is CASSYGEHEQYF. Here the CDR3 DNA reads TGTGCCAGCAGTTACGGGGAACACGAGCAGTACTTC.

This clonotype was seen many times. The gene calls are TRBV2 and TRBJ2-3; 8 bases fit TRBD1. Germline V lookup: CDR1 SNHLY, CDR2 FYNNEI. Trimming took 8 bases from V and 3 from J; bases not matched to a gene: 4. This CDR3 region has 13 residues. DNA of the CDR3: TGTGCCAGCTGGACAGGGACTACAGATACGCAGTATTTT. It encodes CASWTGTTDTQYF.

This clonotype came up many times. The CDR3 spells CAWVLVGGATDTQYF. In nucleotides, the CDR3 is TGTGCCTGGGTCCTCGTCGGGGGGGCCACAGATACGCAGTATTTT. The V and J genes are TRBV30 and TRBJ2-3; 8 positions match TRBD2. V was pared by 5 bases and J by 2 bases, with 9 bases of the junction left unmatched. The CDR3 has 15 residues. Per the germline V gene, CDR1 is GTSNPN and CDR2 is SVGIG (reference sequence).

In regard to this clonotype: The junction departs from germline at one end; a sequencing error may be responsible. This rearrangement joins TRBV2 to TRBJ2-3; 12 bases agree with TRBD2. Germline assignment: CDR1 SNHLY and CDR2 FYNNEI. The CDR3 totals 14 residues. This CDR3 is CASGWTSGTDTQSF. In DNA, the CDR3 is TGTGCCAGCGGCTGGACTAGCGGGACAGATACGCAGTCTTTT.

This clonotype was seen more than once but under ten times. This chain links TRBV28 with TRBJ2-1, with D hard to call. This CDR3 comprises 13 residues. The ends were cut back, 6 bases at V and 5 bases at J, with 11 bases in the middle. CDR1 MDHEN and CDR2 SYDVKM come from the germline V gene. The CDR3 DNA reads as TGTGCCAGCAGGGGCCGCGGTCACAATGAGCAGTTCTTC. It is translated as CASRGRGHNEQFF.

Concerning this clonotype itself: Its ends do not fully match the called genes, so a read error is possible. The chain couples TRBV28 to TRBJ1-3; D ambiguous. This CDR3 is built from 15 residues. The germline gives CDR1 MDHEN, CDR2 SYDVKM. CDR3 loop: CASSHEEQYGHTIYF. CDR3 nucleotides: TGTGCCAGCAGTCATGAGGAGCAGTATGGACACACCATATATTTT.

This clonotype came up a few times. The rearrangement uses TRBV27 and TRBJ1-1, with D perhaps matching TRBD1 (5 bases). Germline V gene data show CDR1 as MNHEY and CDR2 as SMNVEV (reference sequence). Trimming pared 5 bases from V and 9 bases from J, leaving 13 bases between. The CDR3 runs to 12 residues. For the CDR3, the DNA is TGTGCCAGCAGTCAGCCCGGGACGCAAGCTTTCTTT. As protein: CASSQPGTQAFF.